This TCR beta chain was captured in a study of OX40 agonist ivuxolimab in advanced cancers. Whole-study results and caveats: Expanded clones tended on average to be more numerous among CD8+ T cells than CD4+.

The CDR3 is 13 amino acids. V lost 7 bases to trimming and J lost 5 bases; unmatched junction nucleotides: 3. Germline V gives CDR1 LNHDA, CDR2 SQIVND (reference sequence). Clones were sequenced by immunoSEQ multiplex PCR, and TCRdb holds only the in-frame ones, with some missing. The sample records 60,000 to 65,000 clones, about nine tenths being singletons. A note on this clone: Its antigen is unidentified.

V is TRBV19 and J is TRBJ2-3, with 10 bases aligning to TRBD2. This receptor was obtained from an adult with an advanced solid tumor such as melanoma, head and neck, liver or kidney cancer. The source was CD4+ or CD8+ T cells sorted from blood, collected in a trial of the OX40 agonist ivuxolimab. In nucleotides, the CDR3 is TGTGCCAGTACCCGGACTAGCGGAGATACGCAGTATTTT. This sequence encodes CASTRTSGDTQYF.